The source of this T cell receptor (beta chain) is a study of T cell repertoires in ileal Crohn's disease. Overall study: Surgery for a complication: stricturing in about 60%, penetrating in about 40%.

A few counts support this clone. Antigen unknown. Germline V gives CDR1 SNHLY, CDR2 FYNNEI. The CDR3 has 16 amino acids. V lost 7 bases, J lost 7 bases, and 9 bases stayed unmatched. Study-level points and caveats: Compared with CD4 T cells, sorted CD8 cells carried more expanded clones. Active smokers at surgery had more clonal expansions than non-smokers.

TCRB immunosequencing input was about 0.55 micrograms of biopsy DNA per sample. The assay was immunoSEQ multiplex PCR, and TCRdb's table has in-frame clones only and misses some. Altogether about 7,000 clones are present, approximately 79% being singletons, with the ten largest covering roughly 3%. The V and J genes are TRBV2 and TRBJ1-6, with TRBD1 identical over 11 bases. The sequence was obtained from an adult with Crohn's disease. Sample: ileal tissue. The CDR3 DNA sequence: TGTGCCAGCACCATAGGACAGGGGGCATCCAATTCACCCCTCCACTTT. It specifies CASTIGQGASNSPLHF.